Described below is a single T cell receptor (beta chain) sequence and its context. What it binds is unknown. This sample stems from a study of cytomegalovirus exposure and HLA in healthy donors. For the study at large: It was reported in a later analysis that the 120 or so validation repertoires used the same platform as the roughly 700 first-cohort repertoires. Study outcomes and limitations: That first-cohort TCR clusters tended to co-occur in the roughly 130 validation repertoires was found in a later analysis. Specificity for CMV antigens was confirmed in vitro for a few of the CMV-associated chains.

A roughly 120-subject validation cohort, separate from the roughly 680-subject first cohort, supplied the donors. Here immunoSEQ multiplex PCR was the method, and the copy in TCRdb shows in-frame clones only, minus some. The sample holds roughly 250,000 clones, 75% to 90% seen once. This CDR3 has 14 residues. CDR1 and CDR2 (germline): SQVTM, ANQGSEA. J lost 1 base, V lost 4 bases, and 6 bases had no gene match. The chain joins TRBV29-1 to TRBJ1-1, with 7 bases matching TRBD1. The TCR originated in a woman aged 25-40 years in good health and CMV-seropositive. The sequencing sample was made of PBMCs. The CDR3 bases are TGCAGCGTTGGGACAGGTGGAAAGAACACTGAAGCTTTCTTT. It translates to CSVGTGGKNTEAFF.